This T cell receptor beta chain originates from a study of shared clonotypes between healthy human individuals (TCRdb year 2020). Regarding the complete study: The cohort comprised a couple of women and a few men aged 18 to 49 years. To increase sequencing depth and limit assay-specific biases, TCR repertoire library preparation and sequencing were carried out by different laboratories using diverse techniques. For each donor, three plates each were used for CD4 naive and CD4 memory, two plates were used for CD8 naive, and one plate was used for CD8 memory. Per donor, leukapheresis produced somewhere between about 0.85 and 9.5 billion PBMCs. To estimate repertoire size and how much clonotype sharing occurs between individuals, the study deeply sequenced the blood TCR repertoires of a handful of healthy adults. General findings and caveats noted by the study authors: Rarefaction of sorted-subset datasets indicated incomplete sequencing despite the large sequencing depth. Because the study included a small number of donors, the genetic and exposure-history diversity represented was limited. Based on pairwise subsampling, the degree of clonotype sharing among donors was expected to be affected by sequencing depth. Higher generation probabilities were observed for clonotypes shared by all four sorted-subset donors than for non-shared clonotypes. Estimated clonotype richness was generally larger for naive than for memory subsets. When a few donors were compared, the shared fraction of clonotypes was around 5.1% for naive CD4, 3.5% to 4% for naive CD8, 2% to 2.5% for memory CD4, and about 0.36% for memory CD8. Sampling was restricted to blood, and TCR repertoires in tissues likely differ from the TCR repertoires found in blood.

Using the deep immunoSEQ assay, multiplex PCR amplified TCR CDR3 regions from genomic DNA. Extracted genomic DNA from each cell subset was distributed evenly across all wells of several immunoSEQ 96-well plates, and each plate was treated as a replicate. For sorted subsets, each replicate PCR was loaded with around 220 ng genomic DNA, equivalent to 30,000 or so T cell genomes. The purified libraries were quantified using a Qubit 3.0 fluorometer, sized with a Bioanalyzer 2100, and then quantified again using the KAPA Library Quantification kit. Each immunoSEQ 96-well plate was sequenced on its own single-read 150-cycle Illumina NextSeq 550 flow cell. For the original study's pipeline: The immunoSEQ output contained only junctional sequences without quality scores, so filtering could not match that applied to full-length reads. To assign V/J genes and CDR3, sequences were annotated against IMGT germline references using PyIR, a Python wrapper for IgBLAST v1.9. Reads were removed for weak V/J assignments (E-value above 1e-6), missing CDR3, stop codons, out-of-frame junctions, or ambiguous translated residues. V3J clonotypes were defined as sequences sharing an identical inferred V gene, J gene, and CDR3 amino acid sequence. Percentage overlap between repertoires was calculated by dividing the number of shared unique clonotypes by the size of the smaller repertoire. Three approaches were used to assess repertoire richness: RTK rarefaction, the Chao1 estimator, and Recon v2.1 estimates of unobserved clonotypes. For all TCRbeta clonotypes obtained by the gDNA method from a handful of donors, generation probabilities were computed with OLGA. TCRdb retrieved this table from immuneACCESS and kept in-frame rearrangements only. Not all clones are present; in checked studies, unresolved V genes account for under half, and no reason is known for the remainder. V and J calls and clone size are copied from that table; D and trimming were computed from the DNA. For this sample there are some 980,000 clones; 76% appear just once. The top ten clonotypes cover about 1.5% of the sample.

As for this clone: What this receptor recognizes is not known. Base qualities are missing; no much larger clone stands one base away.

The donors were healthy, HIV-negative adults who had no recently reported acute infections or vaccinations. Every donor was a Caucasian adult residing in Nashville, Tennessee, USA. Magnetic negative selection was used to enrich CD4+ T cells, after which naive cells were positively selected on CD45RA and the negative fraction became the memory subset. Blood was obtained by leukapheresis, after which PBMCs were separated by Ficoll-Histopaque density gradient centrifugation and cryopreserved in liquid nitrogen vapor phase. Purity and quantity of every magnetically sorted T cell population were checked by analytical flow cytometry. Genomic DNA was isolated from each sorted fraction and quantified by UV absorbance on a Nanodrop 2000c. The material sequenced was memory CD4+ T cells sorted from blood. Explained via the paper, the cell subset or site label denotes: CD45RA-negative fraction. This receptor was taken from a man between 18 and 35 years old in good health.

CDR3 sequence: CASSLSSEVGSGRANEQFF. The sequenced DNA is TGTGCCAGCAGCTTGAGTTCTGAGGTCGGGAGCGGGAGGGCCAATGAGCAGTTCTTC. This receptor chain uses TRBV11-3 and TRBJ2-1; 10 bases in the middle match TRBD2. Based on the germline V gene, the CDR1 and CDR2 sequences are SGHNT and YENEEA. The CDR3 holds 19 amino acids from the cysteine to the phenylalanine. The entry retains the CDR3 DNA only, 57 bases that are in frame from base 1. V trim: 3 bases; J trim: 6 bases; unmatched bases: 17. This CDR3, with the reference TRBV11-3 and TRBJ2-1 proteins standing in past its ends, gives the full variable domain EAGVVQSPRYKIIEKKQPVAFWCNPISGHNTLYWYLQNLGQGPELLIRYENEEAVDDSQLPKDRFSAERLKGVDSTLKIQPAELGDSAVYLCASSLSSEVGSGRANEQFFGPGTRLTVL.